This T cell receptor (beta chain) was recovered during a study of blood T cell repertoires in COVID-19. Study information: Samples taken during acute and convalescent COVID-19 were collected in the United States, Italy and Spain.

Cohort allocation depended upon clinical history that participants reported. There are 15 residues in the CDR3. Germline CDR1 is PRHDT and CDR2 is FYEKMQ (reference sequence). After removal of 5 bases from V and 4 bases from J, the junction contained 9 bases not matched to a gene. TCRdb's copy holds only in-frame clones and misses some; the assay was immunoSEQ multiplex PCR. The sample carries some 240,000 clones, approximately 81% recorded once. This chain uses TRBV13 with TRBJ2-5; TRBD1 matches at 8 bases. This clonotype was obtained from a woman aged 45 to 65 who had been exposed to COVID-19. Sequenced material: PBMCs or T cells enriched from blood (not recorded which). CDR3 sequence (DNA): TGTGCCAGCAGCCGGACAGGGATCCTTTTAGAGACCCAGTACTTC. This translates into CASSRTGILLETQYF.